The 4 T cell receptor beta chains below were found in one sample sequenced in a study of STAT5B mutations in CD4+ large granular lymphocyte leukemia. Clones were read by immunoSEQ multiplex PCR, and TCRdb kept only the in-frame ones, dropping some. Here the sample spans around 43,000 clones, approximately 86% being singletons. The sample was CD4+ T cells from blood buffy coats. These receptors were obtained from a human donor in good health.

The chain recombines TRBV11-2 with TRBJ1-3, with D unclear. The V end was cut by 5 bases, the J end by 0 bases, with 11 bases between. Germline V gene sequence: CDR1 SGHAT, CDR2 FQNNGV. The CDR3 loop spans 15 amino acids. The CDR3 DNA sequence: TGTGCCAGCAGCGTTTCGCCTACCTCTGGAAACACCATATATTTT. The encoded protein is CASSVSPTSGNTIYF.

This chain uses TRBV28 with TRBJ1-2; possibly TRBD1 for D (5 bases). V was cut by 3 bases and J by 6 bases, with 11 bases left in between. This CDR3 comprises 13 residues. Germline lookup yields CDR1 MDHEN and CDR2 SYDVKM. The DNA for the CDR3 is TGTGCCAGCAGTTTGTGGCAGGGAGATGGCTACACCTTC. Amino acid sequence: CASSLWQGDGYTF.

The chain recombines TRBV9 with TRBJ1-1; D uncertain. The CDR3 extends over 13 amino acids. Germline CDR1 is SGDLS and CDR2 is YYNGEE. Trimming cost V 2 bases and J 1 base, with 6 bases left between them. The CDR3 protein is CASSVTWNTEAFF. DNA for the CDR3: TGTGCCAGCAGCGTCACATGGAACACTGAAGCTTTCTTT. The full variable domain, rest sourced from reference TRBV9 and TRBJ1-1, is DSGVTQTPKHLITATGQRVTLRCSPRSGDLSVYWYQQSLDQGLQFLIQYYNGEERAKGNILERFSAQQFPDLHSELNLSSLELGDSALYFCASSVTWNTEAFFGQGTRLTVV.

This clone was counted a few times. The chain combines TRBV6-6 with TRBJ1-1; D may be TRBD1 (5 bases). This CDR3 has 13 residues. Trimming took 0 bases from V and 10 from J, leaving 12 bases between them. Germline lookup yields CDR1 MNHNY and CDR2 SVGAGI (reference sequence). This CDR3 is CASSYSGDSRAFF. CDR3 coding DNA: TGTGCCAGCAGTTACTCGGGGGATAGTAGAGCTTTCTTT.